Listed below are T cell receptor beta chains from one sample, sequenced in a study of CXCR3-negative and CXCR3-positive naive CD8 T cells. TCRdb reprocessed the 5' RACE reads, keeping one entry per CDR3 protein, no DNA. Recorded for this sample: about 98,000 distinct CDR3 sequences. The sample comprised naive CXCR3+ CD8+ T cells from blood. The source is a human donor in good health. Some clones in this sample may be carry-over from other donors' samples. Each CDR3 is given with its conserved first and last residue.

TRBJ2-3,TRBV4-3,CASSQDSRGAITDTQYF
TRBJ2-7,TRBV4-3,CASSHLGQEQYF
TRBJ1-2,TRBV20-1,CSVLPSQGNYGYTF
TRBJ2-7,TRBV7-6,CASSSDRLDYEQYF
TRBJ2-7,TRBV28,CASSSPLAGQGAYEQYF
TRBJ2-7,TRBV4-1,CASSQVYTSGGADSYEQYF
TRBJ2-7,TRBV28,CASSTHRTGDPPEQYF
TRBJ2-2,TRBV12-3/TRBV12-4,CASRATRGGVEAGELFF
TRBJ2-7,TRBV5-1,CASSLELPPYEQYF
TRBJ1-2,TRBV21-1,CASSSRTGTASYGYTF